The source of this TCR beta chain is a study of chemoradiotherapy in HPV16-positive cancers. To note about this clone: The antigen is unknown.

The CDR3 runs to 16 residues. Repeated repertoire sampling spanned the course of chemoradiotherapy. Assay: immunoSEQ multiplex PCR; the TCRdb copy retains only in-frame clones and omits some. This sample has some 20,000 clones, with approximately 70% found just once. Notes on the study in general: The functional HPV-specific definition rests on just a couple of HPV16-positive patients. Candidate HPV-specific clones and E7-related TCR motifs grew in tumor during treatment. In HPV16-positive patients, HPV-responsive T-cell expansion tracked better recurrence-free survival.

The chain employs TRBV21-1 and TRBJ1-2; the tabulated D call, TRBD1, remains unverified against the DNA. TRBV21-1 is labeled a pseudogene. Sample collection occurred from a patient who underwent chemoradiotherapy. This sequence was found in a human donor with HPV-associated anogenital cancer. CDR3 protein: CASSIRTGGNIYGYTF. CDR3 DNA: TGTGCCAGCAGCATCCGGACAGGGGGCAATATCTATGGCTACACCTTC.